Listed here are 10 T cell receptor beta chains from one sample, sequenced in a study of T-cell memory formation after mild COVID-19. TCRdb analysed the 5' RACE reads with MiXCR anew, one entry per CDR3 protein. The sample holds 100,000 to 120,000 distinct CDR3 sequences, around a fifth seen once. Material for sequencing was PBMCs or a T cell subset sorted from them (not recorded which). These receptors were collected from a man between 18 and 35 years old who had mild COVID-19 (a few samples of this study predate the infection). Cell type and time point are not known.

The rearrangement uses TRBV6-2 or TRBV6-3 and TRBJ2-5, with 9 bases fitting TRBD2. CDR3 length: 16 residues. From germline, CDR1 is MNHEY and CDR2 SVGEGT. Trimming took 2 bases from V and 1 from J; bases not matched to a gene: 5. CDR3 amino acids: CASSYPAGGIQETQYF. The CDR3 DNA reads TGTGCCAGCAGTTACCCAGCGGGGGGCATCCAAGAGACCCAGTACTTC.

V and J are TRBV7-9 and TRBJ2-3, with D possibly called TRBD1 or TRBD2 (5 bases each). There are 15 residues in the CDR3. Trimming left V 5 bases short and J 1 base short, with 13 bases between. Germline CDR1 is SEHNR and CDR2 is FQNEAQ (reference sequence). The CDR3 protein is CASSQPSRGTDTQYF. The CDR3 coding sequence is TGTGCCAGCAGCCAGCCTAGCAGGGGCACAGATACGCAGTATTTT. Looking up the rest from reference TRBV7-9 and TRBJ2-3 gives the full variable domain: DTGVSQNPRHKITKRGQNVTFRCDPISEHNRLYWYRQTLGQGPEFLTYFQNEAQLEKSRLLSDRFSAERPKGSFSTLEIQRTEQGDSAMYLCASSQPSRGTDTQYFGPGTRLTVL.

This clonotype was counted between two and nine times. The chain combines TRBV5-1 with TRBJ2-3; 9 positions agree with TRBD1. This CDR3 contains 15 residues. After removal of 2 bases from V and 0 bases from J, the junction contained 1 base not matched to a gene. Germline V lookup: CDR1 SGHRS, CDR2 YFSETQ. The CDR3 DNA sequence: TGCGCCAGCAGCTTCGGACAGGGGAGCACAGATACGCAGTATTTT. Amino acids: CASSFGQGSTDTQYF.

V and J are TRBV12-3 or TRBV12-4 and TRBJ1-1; D may be TRBD1 (5 bases). The CDR3 extends over 15 amino acids. Trimming took 2 bases from V and 3 from J, leaving 13 bases between them. The CDR3 reads CASSLRLWGDTEAFF. In DNA, the CDR3 is TGTGCCAGCAGTTTAAGGTTATGGGGGGACACTGAAGCTTTCTTT.

This clonotype occurred a few times. This chain joins TRBV24-1 and TRBJ2-1; 7 nucleotides match TRBD1. This CDR3 is built from 14 residues. V lost 1 base and J lost 7; bases outside the gene matches: 3. CDR1 KGHDR and CDR2 SFDVKD come from the germline V gene. CDR3 loop: CATSDLAGGNEQFF. The CDR3 DNA reads as TGTGCCACCAGTGATTTAGCAGGGGGAAATGAGCAGTTCTTC.

The gene calls are TRBV4-3 and TRBJ2-5; D tentatively reads TRBD1 or TRBD2 (5 bases each). The CDR3 extends over 17 amino acids. V lost 2 bases and J 4 bases, leaving 20 bases between the germline ends. The V gene's germline CDR1 is LGHNA and CDR2 YSLEER. CDR3 DNA: TGCGCCAGCAGCCAACATTCTCCGGGACGGTTGGGAGAGACCCAGTACTTC. It is translated as CASSQHSPGRLGETQYF.

This clonotype came up a few times. The chain combines TRBV7-9 with TRBJ1-3, with 8 bases that match TRBD1. V was clipped by 3 bases and J by 3 bases; unmatched bases: 10. Germline V CDR1 and CDR2: SEHNR, FQNEAQ (reference sequence). This CDR3 is 17 amino acids long. For the CDR3, the DNA is TGTGCCAGCAGCTTCGGTTCCAGGGGGCTTATTGGAAACACCATATATTTT. Translation gives CASSFGSRGLIGNTIYF.

The rearrangement joins TRBV28 to TRBJ2-3; D unresolved. The CDR3 totals 17 residues. Germline CDR1 MDHEN, CDR2 SYDVKM. Trimming stripped 6 bases from V and 2 bases from J, with 21 bases between. The CDR3, as DNA: TGTGCCAGCAGACCCCGGTTAGCCTCGAAGCCCACAGATACGCAGTATTTT. It is translated as CASRPRLASKPTDTQYF.

The J gene is TRBJ2-1, the V gene TRBV7-2; D is perhaps TRBD1 (6 bases). Germline CDR1 is SGHTA and CDR2 is FQGNSA. Trimming removed 1 base from V and 9 bases from J, with 13 bases in between. CDR3 length: 14 amino acids. CDR3 DNA sequence: TGTGCCAGCAGCTTAGTGCCTCTGGGGGCTGAGCAGTTCTTC. Translating gives CASSLVPLGAEQFF.

V is TRBV20-1 and J is TRBJ1-1; TRBD1 agrees at 9 bases. Germline assignment: CDR1 DFQATT and CDR2 SNEGSKA (reference sequence). This CDR3 comprises 14 residues. The J segment lost 3 bases and the V segment lost 4 bases, leaving 6 bases of the junction unmatched. CDR3 DNA sequence: TGCAGTGCTAAACCACAGGGGGCGTACACTGAAGCTTTCTTT. Protein sequence: CSAKPQGAYTEAFF.